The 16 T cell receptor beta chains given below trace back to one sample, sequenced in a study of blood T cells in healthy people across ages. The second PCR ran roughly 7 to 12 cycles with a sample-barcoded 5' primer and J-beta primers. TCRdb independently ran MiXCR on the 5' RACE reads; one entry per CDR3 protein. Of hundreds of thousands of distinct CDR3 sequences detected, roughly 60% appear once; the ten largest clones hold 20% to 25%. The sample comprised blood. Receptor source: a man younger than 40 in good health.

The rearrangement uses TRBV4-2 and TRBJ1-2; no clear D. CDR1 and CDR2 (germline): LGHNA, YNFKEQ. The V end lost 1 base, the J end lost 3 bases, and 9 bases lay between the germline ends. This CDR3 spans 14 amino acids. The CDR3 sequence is CASSQAREDYGYTF. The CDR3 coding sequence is TGTGCCAGCAGCCAAGCTCGAGAGGACTATGGCTACACCTTC.

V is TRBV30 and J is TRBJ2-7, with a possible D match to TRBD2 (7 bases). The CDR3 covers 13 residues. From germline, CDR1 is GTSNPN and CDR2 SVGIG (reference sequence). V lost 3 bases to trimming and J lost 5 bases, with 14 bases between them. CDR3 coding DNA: TGTGCCTGGAGGGGGCGGGGGCAGGACGAGCAGTACTTC. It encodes CAWRGRGQDEQYF.

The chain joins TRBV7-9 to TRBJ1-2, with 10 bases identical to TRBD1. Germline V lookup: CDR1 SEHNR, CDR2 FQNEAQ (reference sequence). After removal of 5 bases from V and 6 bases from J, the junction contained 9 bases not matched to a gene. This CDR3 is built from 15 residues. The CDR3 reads CASSLRTGGLHGYTF. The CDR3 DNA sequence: TGTGCCAGCAGCCTAAGGACAGGGGGATTGCATGGCTACACCTTC.

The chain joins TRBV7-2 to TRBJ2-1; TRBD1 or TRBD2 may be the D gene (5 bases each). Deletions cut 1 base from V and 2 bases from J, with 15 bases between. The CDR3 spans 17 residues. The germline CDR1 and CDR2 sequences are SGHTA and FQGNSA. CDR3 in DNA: TGTGCCAGCAGCTTAGTGGGTGGGGACCCCGCCTACAATGAGCAGTTCTTC. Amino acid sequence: CASSLVGGDPAYNEQFF.

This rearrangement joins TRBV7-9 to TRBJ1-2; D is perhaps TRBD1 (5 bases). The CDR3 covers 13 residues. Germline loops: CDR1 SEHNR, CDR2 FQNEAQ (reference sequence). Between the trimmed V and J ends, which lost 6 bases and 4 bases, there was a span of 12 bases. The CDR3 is CASREGPTYGYTF. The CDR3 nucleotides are TGTGCCAGCAGGGAGGGACCCACCTATGGCTACACCTTC.

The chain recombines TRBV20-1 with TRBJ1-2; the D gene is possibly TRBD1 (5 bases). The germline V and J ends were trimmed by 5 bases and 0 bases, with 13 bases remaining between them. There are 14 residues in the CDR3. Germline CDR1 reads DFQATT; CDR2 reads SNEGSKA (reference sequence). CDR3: CSAQGLQANYGYTF. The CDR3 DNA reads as TGCAGTGCTCAGGGTCTGCAAGCTAACTATGGCTACACCTTC.

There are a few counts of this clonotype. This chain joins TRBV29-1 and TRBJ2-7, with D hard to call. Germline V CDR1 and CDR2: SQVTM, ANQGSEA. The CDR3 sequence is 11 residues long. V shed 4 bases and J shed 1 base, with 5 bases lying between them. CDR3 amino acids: CSVARSYEQYF. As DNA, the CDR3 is TGCAGCGTTGCCAGATCCTACGAGCAGTACTTC.

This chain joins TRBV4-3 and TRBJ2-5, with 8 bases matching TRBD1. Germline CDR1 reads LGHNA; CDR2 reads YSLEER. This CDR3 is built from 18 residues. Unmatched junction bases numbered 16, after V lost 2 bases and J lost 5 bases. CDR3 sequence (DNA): TGCGCCAGCAGCCAAAATGCAGGGGGCGCGAAGTACCGTGAGACCCAGTACTTC. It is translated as CASSQNAGGAKYRETQYF.

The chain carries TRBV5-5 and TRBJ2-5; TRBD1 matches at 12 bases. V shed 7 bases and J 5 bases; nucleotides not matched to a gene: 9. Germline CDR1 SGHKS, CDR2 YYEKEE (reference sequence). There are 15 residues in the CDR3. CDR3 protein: CASGIGTGGLETQYF. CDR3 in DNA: TGTGCCAGCGGAATTGGGACAGGGGGCCTCGAGACCCAGTACTTC. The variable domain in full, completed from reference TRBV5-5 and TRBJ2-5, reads DAGVTQSPTHLIKTRGQQVTLRCSPISGHKSVSWYQQVLGQGPQFIFQYYEKEERGRGNFPDRFSARQFPNYSSELNVNALLLGDSALYLCASGIGTGGLETQYFGPGTRLLVL.

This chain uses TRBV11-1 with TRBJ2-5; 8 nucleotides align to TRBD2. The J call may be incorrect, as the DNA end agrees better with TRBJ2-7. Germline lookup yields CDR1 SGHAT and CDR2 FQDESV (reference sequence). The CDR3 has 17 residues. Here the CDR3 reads CASSNTGGAGVLGEQYF. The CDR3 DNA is TGTGCCAGCAGCAACACAGGAGGAGCGGGAGTTCTAGGCGAGCAGTACTTC.

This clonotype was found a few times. The CDR3 here is CASSPGGGYGYTF. The CDR3 DNA reads TGTGCCAGCAGCCCAGGCGGGGGTTATGGCTACACCTTC. The chain employs TRBV6-1 and TRBJ1-2; a weak D match, TRBD1 (5 bases). V shed 6 bases and J shed 5 bases, with 13 bases lying between them. Germline CDR1 is MNHNS and CDR2 is SASEGT. CDR3 length equals 13 residues.

The CDR3: CASTHLEETQYF. CDR3 nucleotide sequence: TGTGCCAGCACCCACCTCGAAGAGACCCAGTACTTC. The gene calls are TRBV12-3 or TRBV12-4 and TRBJ2-5; no clear D. The germline V and J ends were trimmed by 7 bases and 3 bases, with 9 bases remaining between them. The CDR3 loop spans 12 amino acids.

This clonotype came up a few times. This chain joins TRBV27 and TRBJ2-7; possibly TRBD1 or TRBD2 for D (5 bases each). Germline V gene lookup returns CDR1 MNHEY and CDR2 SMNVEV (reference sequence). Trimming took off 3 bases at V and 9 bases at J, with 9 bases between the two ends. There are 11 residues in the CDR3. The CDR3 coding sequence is TGTGCCAGCAGTTTCGGGGACGTGCAGTACTTC. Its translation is CASSFGDVQYF.

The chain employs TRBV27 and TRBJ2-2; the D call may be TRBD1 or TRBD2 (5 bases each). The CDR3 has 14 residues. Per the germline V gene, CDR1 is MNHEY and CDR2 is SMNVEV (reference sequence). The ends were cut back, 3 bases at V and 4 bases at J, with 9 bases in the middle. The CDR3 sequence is CASSFRGVTGELFF. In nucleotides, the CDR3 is TGTGCCAGCAGTTTTCGAGGGGTCACCGGGGAGCTGTTTTTT.

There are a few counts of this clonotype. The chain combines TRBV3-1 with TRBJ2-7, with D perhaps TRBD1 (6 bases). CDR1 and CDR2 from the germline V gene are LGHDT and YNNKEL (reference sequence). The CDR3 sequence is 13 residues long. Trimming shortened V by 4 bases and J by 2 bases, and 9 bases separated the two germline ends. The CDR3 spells CASSRDNTYEQYF. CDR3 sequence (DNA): TGTGCCAGCAGCCGGGACAACACCTACGAGCAGTACTTC.

The CDR3 reads CASSSPRDPKSSYEQYF. In nucleotides, the CDR3 is TGTGCCAGCAGCTCCCCCCGGGACCCTAAAAGCTCCTACGAGCAGTACTTC. The rearrangement joins TRBV11-2 to TRBJ2-5, with D possibly being TRBD1 or TRBD2 (5 bases each). The tail of the sequence fits TRBJ2-7 better, so the J call may be wrong. CDR1 and CDR2 (germline): SGHAT, FQNNGV. The CDR3 totals 17 residues.